Below, one T cell receptor (beta chain) is given with its context. The target antigen is unknown. The data were obtained in a study of breast tumors, draining lymph nodes, adjacent tissues. The study, taken as a whole, reports: Tumors had less TCR diversity than lymph nodes, more than nontumor tissue. The lymph node origin of tumor T cells was framed as consistent with a hypothesis, not demonstrated. Luminal-like breast cancer showed significantly higher tumor–nontumor repertoire similarity than basal-like. Most tumor T cells seemingly derive from lymph node, then expand in tumor.

Breast cancer patients provided tissue from their axillary draining lymph nodes. Using its own MiXCR run on the multiplex PCR reads, TCRdb lists one record per CDR3 protein. In the table there are nearly 200,000 distinct CDR3 sequences, 31% of which are singletons. The CDR3 is 13 amino acids. The V end lost 4 bases, the J end lost 3 bases, and 9 bases lay between the germline ends. Germline CDR1 MNHEY, CDR2 SVGAGI. This sequence joins TRBV6-5 and TRBJ1-1, with D uncertain. Sequencing input: axillary lymph node tissue. The receptor comes from a female donor with breast cancer. Some clones in this sample may be carry-over from other donors' samples. CDR3 in DNA: TGTGCCAGCAGTTCGGGAATCCACACTGAAGCTTTCTTT. Residues: CASSSGIHTEAFF.